A single T cell receptor (beta chain) is shown here with its context. This record comes from a study of chemoradiotherapy in HPV16-positive cancers. In germline, CDR1 is KGHSH, CDR2 LQKENI. With 6 bases removed from V and 0 bases from J, the gap between germline ends came to 9 bases. The CDR3 extends over 14 amino acids. Measured with immunoSEQ multiplex PCR; TCRdb has only the in-frame clones, and not every one. Of roughly 7,400 clones listed, about 74% were seen once; the top ten hold roughly 16%. This receptor was identified in a human donor with HPV-associated anogenital cancer. Source: tumor tissue, taken from a patient who underwent chemoradiotherapy. The V and J genes are TRBV18 and TRBJ1-3; possible D gene TRBD1, 5 bases. DNA of the CDR3: TGTGCCAGCTCTCCTGACAGCTCTGGAAACACCATATATTTT. It translates to CASSPDSSGNTIYF.